A selection of T cell receptor beta chains follows, all from one sample in a study of control samples from healthy donors and cancer patients. Sequencing used immunoSEQ multiplex PCR; TCRdb keeps in-frame clones, though not all of them. The table shows 120,000 or so clones, with under 95% occurring only once. Sequencing used PBMCs. The receptors were gathered from a man aged 45 to 65 with head and neck cancer. CDR3s include the opening cysteine and the closing phenylalanine or tryptophan. A D gene is named only where the DNA matches it firmly. Rows give clone size only sometimes, using once, few, many, or a class for an expanded clone.

TRBD2	NA	17	TRBV6-1	TRBJ2-3	TGTGCCAGCAGTGAGCGGGGGGAAGGGAGGAGCACAGATACGCAGTATTTT	CASSERGEGRSTDTQYF
NA	NA	15	TRBV6-2/TRBV6-3	TRBJ1-5	TGTGCCAGCAGCCTTCCCAGGGAGGGAAATCAGCCCCAGCATTTT	CASSLPREGNQPQHF
NA	NA	14	TRBV7-8	TRBJ1-5	TGTGCCAGCAGTTTTAATGTAAACAATCAGCCCCAGCATTTT	CASSFNVNNQPQHF
NA	NA	15	TRBV4-2	TRBJ1-5	TGTGCCAGCAGCCAAGCCTTAGCTGGAAATCAGCCCCAGCATTTT	CASSQALAGNQPQHF
NA	NA	14	TRBV18	TRBJ1-5	TGTGCCAGCTCACCGACTGCTAGCAATCAGCCCCAGCATTTT	CASSPTASNQPQHF
NA	once	14	TRBV25-1	TRBJ1-2	TGTGCCAGCAGCCCGTATCTTTCGGGGGCGGGCTACACCTTC	CASSPYLSGAGYTF
NA	NA	14	TRBV9	TRBJ2-7	TGTGCCAGCAGCAGGACCGGGACCCCCTACGAGCAGTACTTC	CASSRTGTPYEQYF
TRBD1	once	11	TRBV6-5	TRBJ1-1	TGTGCCAGCAGCCCAGGACAGGGGTTCTTCTTT	CASSPGQGFFF
NA	NA	13	TRBV12-3/TRBV12-4	TRBJ1-1	TGTGCCAGCAGGGAGGGAATGAACACTGAAGCTTTCTTT	CASREGMNTEAFF
NA	NA	15	TRBV7-2	TRBJ2-5	TGTGCCAGCAGCCCCCAGAGGGACTCGCCAGAGACCCAGTACTTC	CASSPQRDSPETQYF
TRBD2	NA	15	TRBV12-5	TRBJ2-3	TGTGCTAGTGGGCTGCGGGGGGGACGCACAGATACGCAGTATTTT	CASGLRGGRTDTQYF
NA	NA	16	TRBV6-5	TRBJ2-2	TGTGCCAGCAGTTACGGAGGGATTGGGAACACCGGGGAGCTGTTTTTT	CASSYGGIGNTGELFF
TRBD2	NA	12	TRBV3-1/TRBV3-2	TRBJ2-3	TGTGCCAGCAGCCGAGGACTAGGGACGCAGTATTTT	CASSRGLGTQYF
NA	NA	14	TRBV5-1	TRBJ1-1	TGCGCCAGCAGCCGCTCCCCCAGGAACACTGAAGCTTTCTTT	CASSRSPRNTEAFF
NA	once	13	TRBV5-1	TRBJ2-2	TGCGCCAGCAGCTCCCTGAACACCGGGGAGCTGTTTTTT	CASSSLNTGELFF